The 14 T cell receptor beta chains given below trace back to one sample, sequenced in a study of blood T cell repertoires in COVID-19. Profiled with immunoSEQ multiplex PCR; TCRdb holds only in-frame clones, not every one. The repertoire holds roughly 170,000 clones, with less than 85% as singletons. Sequenced material: PBMCs or T cells enriched from blood (not recorded which). The source is a man aged 60 to 69 who had recovered from COVID-19.

The chain links TRBV25-1 to TRBJ2-7; 10 nucleotides match TRBD1. V trimming: 6 bases; J trimming: 5 bases; junction bases outside the gene matches: 4. The CDR3 covers 13 residues. Germline V gene sequence: CDR1 MGHDK, CDR2 SYGVNS. The CDR3 protein is CASRGQGVDEQYF. CDR3 coding DNA: TGTGCCAGCAGAGGACAGGGGGTCGACGAGCAGTACTTC.

This clone has just one count. This rearrangement joins TRBV7-9 to TRBJ1-1; the D is unclear. V lost 2 bases and J lost 3, with 7 bases in between. Germline CDR1 SEHNR, CDR2 FQNEAQ (reference sequence). The length of the CDR3 is 13 residues. The CDR3 sequence is CASSLIPDTEAFF. The CDR3 nucleotides read TGTGCCAGCAGCTTAATCCCGGACACTGAAGCTTTCTTT. Looking up the rest from reference TRBV7-9 and TRBJ1-1 gives the full variable domain: DTGVSQNPRHKITKRGQNVTFRCDPISEHNRLYWYRQTLGQGPEFLTYFQNEAQLEKSRLLSDRFSAERPKGSFSTLEIQRTEQGDSAMYLCASSLIPDTEAFFGQGTRLTVV.

This clone was found a few times. The chain links TRBV5-1 to TRBJ2-2; D is uncertain. Germline CDR1 SGHRS, CDR2 YFSETQ. The CDR3 totals 12 residues. V lost 1 base to trimming and J lost 6 bases, with 4 bases between them. Written as DNA, the CDR3 is TGCGCCAGCAGCTTGTTCTCCGGGGAGCTGTTTTTT. Residues: CASSLFSGELFF.

V usage is TRBV6-9 and J usage is TRBJ2-3; 8 nucleotides line up with TRBD1. The CDR3 extends over 17 amino acids. Looked up from germline, CDR1 is MNHGY and CDR2 is SVAAGI. V shed 11 bases and J 0 bases; nucleotides not matched to a gene: 16. The CDR3 reads CAARSTDGTGSTDTQYF. CDR3 bases: TGTGCCGCTAGATCCACGGACGGGACAGGTAGCACAGATACGCAGTATTTT.

This clone occurred once. This sequence joins TRBV3-1 (or the pseudogene TRBV3-2) and TRBJ2-1; TRBD2 matches 9 bases. The CDR3 covers 15 residues. Looked up from germline, CDR1 is LGHDT and CDR2 is YNNKEL (reference sequence). V lost 4 bases to trimming and J lost 3 bases; unmatched junction nucleotides: 4. CDR3 protein: CASSPRAGGYNEQFF. The DNA of the CDR3 is TGTGCCAGCAGCCCCCGAGCGGGGGGCTACAATGAGCAGTTCTTC.

The gene calls are TRBV27 and TRBJ1-5, with D unclear. V shed 2 bases and J shed 4 bases, with 12 bases lying between them. Germline-derived CDR1 and CDR2 are MNHEY and SMNVEV (reference sequence). The CDR3 covers 15 residues. The DNA of the CDR3 is TGTGCCAGCAGTTTAGGTCCGAGCTCTAATCAGCCCCAGCATTTT. Residues: CASSLGPSSNQPQHF.

This chain joins TRBV24-1 and TRBJ2-1; a weak D match, TRBD1 (5 bases). V lost 5 bases to trimming and J lost 0 bases, with 10 bases between them. CDR3 length: 15 amino acids. Germline values: CDR1 KGHDR, CDR2 SFDVKD. The CDR3 loop is CATSGGASSYNEQFF. CDR3 sequence (DNA): TGTGCCACCAGTGGGGGCGCGAGCTCCTACAATGAGCAGTTCTTC.

This clone came up once. The chain combines TRBV5-1 with TRBJ2-1; 10 nucleotides align to TRBD2. Per the germline V gene, CDR1 is SGHRS and CDR2 is YFSETQ. The CDR3 is 15 amino acids. V shed 4 bases, J shed 8 bases, and the junction held 9 bases outside the gene matches. In nucleotides, the CDR3 is TGCGCCAGCAGCCCTCTAGCGGGGGTAGTCCATGAGCAGTTCTTC. Protein: CASSPLAGVVHEQFF.

This chain connects TRBV24-1 to TRBJ2-2; possibly TRBD2 for D (7 bases). Germline V gene data show CDR1 as KGHDR and CDR2 as SFDVKD. The length of the CDR3 is 16 residues. Trimming left V 5 bases short and J 2 bases short, with 14 bases between. The CDR3 reads CATSAPGGLNTGELFF. CDR3 in DNA: TGTGCCACCAGTGCTCCGGGGGGCCTTAACACCGGGGAGCTGTTTTTT.

V gene TRBV13 combines with J gene TRBJ1-2; possibly TRBD1 for D (6 bases). Germline V CDR1 and CDR2: PRHDT, FYEKMQ (reference sequence). Trimming removed 2 bases from V and 4 bases from J, with 11 bases in between. This CDR3 is 14 amino acids long. CDR3 bases: TGTGCCAGCAGCTTACGGGCAGGGGTCTATGGCTACACCTTC. This codes for CASSLRAGVYGYTF.

A few counts support this clone. CDR3 sequence reads: CASSPTGLSNSPLHF. The CDR3 DNA reads TGTGCCAGCAGCCCCACAGGTTTATCTAATTCACCCCTCCACTTT. The chain is built from TRBV28 and TRBJ1-6; TRBD1 might be the D (5 bases). The germline V gene encodes CDR1 MDHEN and CDR2 SYDVKM. The CDR3 consists of 15 residues. Trimming shortened V by 6 bases and J by 6 bases, and 15 bases separated the two germline ends.

The rearrangement uses TRBV28 and TRBJ1-5; D might be TRBD1 (6 bases). The CDR3 covers 14 residues. Trimming removed 6 bases from V and 4 bases from J, with 13 bases in between. The germline V gene encodes CDR1 MDHEN and CDR2 SYDVKM. The CDR3 sequence: CASSYRALNQPQHF. The CDR3 DNA is TGTGCCAGCAGCTACAGGGCGTTGAATCAGCCCCAGCATTTT.

The chain has TRBV3-1 (or the pseudogene TRBV3-2) and TRBJ2-3, with TRBD2 as a possible D gene (6 bases). Trimming took 3 bases from V and 8 from J, leaving 12 bases between them. In germline, CDR1 is LGHDT, CDR2 YNNKEL (reference sequence). The CDR3 is 13 amino acids. The DNA for the CDR3 is TGTGCCAGCAGCCAGAGGGGAGGCGGTACGCAGTATTTT. This translates into CASSQRGGGTQYF.

This chain connects TRBV9 to TRBJ2-7, with D possibly being TRBD2 (6 bases). This CDR3 has 16 residues. The germline V gene has CDR1 SGDLS and CDR2 YYNGEE. V shed 4 bases and J shed 4 bases, with 21 bases lying between them. The CDR3 here is CASSFRPGTVPYEQYF. The CDR3 nucleotides read TGTGCCAGCAGCTTTCGACCCGGGACTGTACCGTACGAGCAGTACTTC.